The 18 T cell receptor beta chains in this list originate from one sample, sequenced in a study of PD-L1 blockade in urothelial cancer. Method: immunoSEQ multiplex PCR; TCRdb's copy keeps in-frame clones and lacks some. In the table there are tens of thousands of clones, around nine tenths of which are singletons. Time point indicated: pretreatment peripheral blood. The starting material was PBMCs, obtained around atezolizumab (anti-PD-L1) treatment. The origin of the receptors is a woman aged 55-70 years with urothelial cancer.

V and J are TRBV5-1 and TRBJ2-2; 7 nucleotides match TRBD1. The CDR3 consists of 15 residues. The trim removed 4 bases at V and 7 bases at J, leaving 10 bases unmatched. The germline V gene encodes CDR1 SGHRS and CDR2 YFSETQ. The CDR3 loop is CASSLQGPPGGELFF. CDR3 nucleotide sequence: TGCGCCAGCAGCCTACAGGGGCCGCCCGGCGGGGAGCTGTTTTTT.

The chain is built from TRBV4-3 and TRBJ1-2; tentatively, D is TRBD1 (5 bases). Germline values: CDR1 LGHNA, CDR2 YSLEER. Trimming stripped 1 base from V and 5 bases from J, with 14 bases between. The CDR3 sequence is 15 residues long. CDR3 coding DNA: TGCGCCAGCAGCCAAGTCGCACAGGCGGAATATGGCTACACCTTC. It codes for CASSQVAQAEYGYTF.

V gene TRBV7-3 combines with J gene TRBJ2-1; 13 bases are shared with TRBD2. The germline V gene encodes CDR1 SGHTA and CDR2 FQGTGA. V dropped 5 bases and J dropped 7; count of bases not matched to a gene: 17. CDR3 length equals 19 residues. The CDR3 coding sequence is TGTGCCAGCAGCCCCGCCGGACTAGCGGGGGCCCGAAATCAGAATGAGCAGTTCTTC. Encoded protein: CASSPAGLAGARNQNEQFF.

The chain has TRBV23-1 and TRBJ2-7, with D possibly TRBD1 on 5 matching bases. TRBV23-1 is an open reading frame whose function is uncertain. Trimming shortened V by 6 bases and J by 2 bases, and 11 bases separated the two germline ends. CDR3 length: 13 residues. Here the CDR3 reads CASSSRATYEQYF. DNA of the CDR3: TGCGCCAGCAGCAGCAGGGCCACCTACGAGCAGTACTTC.

This clone has a single count. V gene TRBV10-3 combines with J gene TRBJ2-1, with TRBD2 matching 11 bases. The CDR3 length is 14 residues. J was trimmed by 9 bases and V by 6 bases; bases with no gene match: 7. The germline V gene has CDR1 ENHRY and CDR2 SYGVKD. CDR3 in amino acids: CAIRTSGTFSEQFF. CDR3 nucleotide sequence: TGTGCCATCAGGACTAGCGGGACTTTTAGTGAGCAGTTCTTC.

The V and J genes are TRBV5-4 and TRBJ2-3; 12 bases match TRBD2. Germline-derived CDR1 and CDR2 are SGHNT and YYREEE (reference sequence). V lost 5 bases and J lost 5; bases outside the gene matches: 6. CDR3 length: 15 amino acids. DNA for the CDR3: TGTGCCAGCAGACTATCTAGCGGGGGGGTAGATACGCAGTATTTT. It specifies CASRLSSGGVDTQYF.

This clone showed up just a few times. The chain has TRBV4-3 and TRBJ1-5; D remains ambiguous. CDR1 LGHNA and CDR2 YSLEER come from the germline V gene. Trimming cost V 0 bases and J 0 bases, with 15 bases left between them. The CDR3 spans 18 residues. This CDR3 reads CASSQDSPGSLSNQPQHF. The CDR3 bases are TGCGCCAGCAGCCAAGATAGTCCCGGTTCTCTTAGCAATCAGCCCCAGCATTTT.

This clone was seen ten or more times. In nucleotides, the CDR3 is TGTGCCAGCAGACCAGGATCTAATCAGCCCCAGCATTTT. Translation: CASRPGSNQPQHF. The V gene is TRBV6-5, the J gene TRBJ1-5; D gene uncertain. Germline values: CDR1 MNHEY, CDR2 SVGAGI. CDR3 length: 13 amino acids. The germline V and J ends were trimmed by 6 bases and 4 bases, with 10 bases remaining between them.

The genes are TRBV7-2 and TRBJ2-1, with a tentative D call TRBD2 (6 bases). The CDR3 sequence is 16 residues long. Germline assignment: CDR1 SGHTA and CDR2 FQGNSA. V lost 1 base to trimming and J lost 4 bases, with 14 bases between them. CDR3 sequence: CASSLDSGAGYNEQFF. CDR3 DNA sequence: TGTGCCAGCAGCTTAGATTCTGGCGCGGGGTACAATGAGCAGTTCTTC.

This rearrangement joins TRBV9 to TRBJ1-2; TRBD1 matches 8 bases. The CDR3 length is 15 residues. Trimming cost V 3 bases and J 5 bases; bases outside gene matches: 9. CDR1 is SGDLS and CDR2 is YYNGEE in the germline V gene. Here the CDR3 reads CASSGGTGGDYGYTF. The CDR3 nucleotides are TGTGCCAGCAGCGGCGGGACAGGAGGAGATTATGGCTACACCTTC. The whole variable domain, filled in from reference TRBV9 and TRBJ1-2, reads DSGVTQTPKHLITATGQRVTLRCSPRSGDLSVYWYQQSLDQGLQFLIQYYNGEERAKGNILERFSAQQFPDLHSELNLSSLELGDSALYFCASSGGTGGDYGYTFGSGTRLTVV.

J is TRBJ2-7 and V is TRBV7-6, with 14 positions matching TRBD2. The V and J ends lost 3 bases and 1 base, in that order; junction bases with no gene match: 5. Germline loops: CDR1 SGHVS, CDR2 FNYEAQ. The length of the CDR3 is 17 residues. In DNA form, the CDR3 reads TGTGCCAGCAGCTTTCGGACTAGCGGGGGGTCGTCCTACGAGCAGTACTTC. This sequence encodes CASSFRTSGGSSYEQYF.

This clone was found once. CDR3 protein: CAISESGTTTDTQYF. The CDR3 DNA reads as TGTGCCATCAGTGAATCGGGGACTACCACAGATACGCAGTATTTT. The chain joins TRBV10-3 to TRBJ2-3, with TRBD2 matching over 7 bases. Germline values: CDR1 ENHRY, CDR2 SYGVKD. The V segment lost 3 bases and the J segment 2 bases; nucleotides outside the gene matches: 5. The CDR3 sequence is 15 residues long.

The chain couples TRBV21-1 to TRBJ2-1; the DNA was not compared with TRBD2, the D call given in the table. TRBV21-1 is given as a pseudogene. The CDR3 length is 12 residues. For the CDR3, the DNA is TGTGCCAGCAGCGACCGGGGCAATGAGCAGTTCTTC. Protein sequence: CASSDRGNEQFF.

V is TRBV7-8 and J is TRBJ2-3, with D possibly TRBD2 on 6 matching bases. The CDR3 runs 12 residues. Trimming stripped 5 bases from V and 3 bases from J, with 6 bases between. In germline, CDR1 is SGHVS, CDR2 FQNEAQ. The CDR3 is CASSRETDTQYF. The CDR3 DNA reads TGTGCCAGCAGCCGGGAGACAGATACGCAGTATTTT.

This clone was observed a single time. One junction end does not reproduce the germline sequence, and a read error may be involved. This chain joins TRBV5-1 and TRBJ1-2; D remains unclear. Looked up from germline, CDR1 is SGHRS and CDR2 is YFSETQ. The CDR3 contains 13 residues. Here the CDR3 DNA reads TGCGCCAGCAGACATATTCAAGAACGCAGGCCGTCCTTC. It encodes CASRHIQERRPSF.

The chain carries TRBV29-1 and TRBJ2-3; the D is unclear. Trimming left V 4 bases short and J 1 base short, with 12 bases between. Germline assignment: CDR1 SQVTM and CDR2 ANQGSEA. CDR3 length: 14 amino acids. The CDR3 here is CSVARLAGTDTQYF. CDR3 nucleotide sequence: TGCAGCGTTGCCCGACTGGCAGGCACAGATACGCAGTATTTT.

The rearrangement links TRBV6-5 to TRBJ2-3, with D maybe TRBD2 (5 bases). Germline values: CDR1 MNHEY, CDR2 SVGAGI. The V end was cut by 2 bases, the J end by 9 bases, with 15 bases between. The CDR3 contains 14 residues. This CDR3 reads CASSYEVNAGTQYF. The CDR3 nucleotides read TGTGCCAGCAGTTACGAGGTTAACGCGGGCACGCAGTATTTT.

The chain uses TRBV25-1 and TRBJ2-3; D is undetermined. V was pared by 4 bases and J by 6 bases, with 17 bases between. The germline V gene encodes CDR1 MGHDK and CDR2 SYGVNS. This CDR3 contains 15 residues. CDR3 nucleotide sequence: TGTGCCAGCAGTGTCTTCTTAAGTGGTACTGATACGCAGTATTTT. Protein product: CASSVFLSGTDTQYF.